This TCR beta chain was identified during a study of blood T cell repertoires in COVID-19. About the research overall: Samples taken during acute and convalescent COVID-19 were collected in the United States, Italy and Spain. Sample material is recorded as cDNA or gDNA derived from T cells, B-cell-depleted T cells, or PBMCs.

Produced via immunoSEQ multiplex PCR; TCRdb's table is partial and in-frame only. This sample yields approximately 90,000 clones, of which just under 80% are seen a single time; approximately 6% belongs to the top ten. Germline V gene lookup returns CDR1 LGHDT and CDR2 YNNKEL (reference sequence). J gave up 3 bases and V 10 bases, and 15 bases lay outside the gene matches. The CDR3 consists of 17 residues. The chain carries TRBV3-1 (or the pseudogene TRBV3-2) and TRBJ1-5, with 10 bases aligning to TRBD1. Sequenced sample: peripheral blood. The sequence was obtained from a man between 65 and 80 years old with COVID-19, enrolled during active disease. CDR3 amino acids: CATWIGDRGRNNQPQHF. CDR3 in DNA: TGTGCCACCTGGATAGGGGACAGGGGAAGGAACAATCAGCCCCAGCATTTT.